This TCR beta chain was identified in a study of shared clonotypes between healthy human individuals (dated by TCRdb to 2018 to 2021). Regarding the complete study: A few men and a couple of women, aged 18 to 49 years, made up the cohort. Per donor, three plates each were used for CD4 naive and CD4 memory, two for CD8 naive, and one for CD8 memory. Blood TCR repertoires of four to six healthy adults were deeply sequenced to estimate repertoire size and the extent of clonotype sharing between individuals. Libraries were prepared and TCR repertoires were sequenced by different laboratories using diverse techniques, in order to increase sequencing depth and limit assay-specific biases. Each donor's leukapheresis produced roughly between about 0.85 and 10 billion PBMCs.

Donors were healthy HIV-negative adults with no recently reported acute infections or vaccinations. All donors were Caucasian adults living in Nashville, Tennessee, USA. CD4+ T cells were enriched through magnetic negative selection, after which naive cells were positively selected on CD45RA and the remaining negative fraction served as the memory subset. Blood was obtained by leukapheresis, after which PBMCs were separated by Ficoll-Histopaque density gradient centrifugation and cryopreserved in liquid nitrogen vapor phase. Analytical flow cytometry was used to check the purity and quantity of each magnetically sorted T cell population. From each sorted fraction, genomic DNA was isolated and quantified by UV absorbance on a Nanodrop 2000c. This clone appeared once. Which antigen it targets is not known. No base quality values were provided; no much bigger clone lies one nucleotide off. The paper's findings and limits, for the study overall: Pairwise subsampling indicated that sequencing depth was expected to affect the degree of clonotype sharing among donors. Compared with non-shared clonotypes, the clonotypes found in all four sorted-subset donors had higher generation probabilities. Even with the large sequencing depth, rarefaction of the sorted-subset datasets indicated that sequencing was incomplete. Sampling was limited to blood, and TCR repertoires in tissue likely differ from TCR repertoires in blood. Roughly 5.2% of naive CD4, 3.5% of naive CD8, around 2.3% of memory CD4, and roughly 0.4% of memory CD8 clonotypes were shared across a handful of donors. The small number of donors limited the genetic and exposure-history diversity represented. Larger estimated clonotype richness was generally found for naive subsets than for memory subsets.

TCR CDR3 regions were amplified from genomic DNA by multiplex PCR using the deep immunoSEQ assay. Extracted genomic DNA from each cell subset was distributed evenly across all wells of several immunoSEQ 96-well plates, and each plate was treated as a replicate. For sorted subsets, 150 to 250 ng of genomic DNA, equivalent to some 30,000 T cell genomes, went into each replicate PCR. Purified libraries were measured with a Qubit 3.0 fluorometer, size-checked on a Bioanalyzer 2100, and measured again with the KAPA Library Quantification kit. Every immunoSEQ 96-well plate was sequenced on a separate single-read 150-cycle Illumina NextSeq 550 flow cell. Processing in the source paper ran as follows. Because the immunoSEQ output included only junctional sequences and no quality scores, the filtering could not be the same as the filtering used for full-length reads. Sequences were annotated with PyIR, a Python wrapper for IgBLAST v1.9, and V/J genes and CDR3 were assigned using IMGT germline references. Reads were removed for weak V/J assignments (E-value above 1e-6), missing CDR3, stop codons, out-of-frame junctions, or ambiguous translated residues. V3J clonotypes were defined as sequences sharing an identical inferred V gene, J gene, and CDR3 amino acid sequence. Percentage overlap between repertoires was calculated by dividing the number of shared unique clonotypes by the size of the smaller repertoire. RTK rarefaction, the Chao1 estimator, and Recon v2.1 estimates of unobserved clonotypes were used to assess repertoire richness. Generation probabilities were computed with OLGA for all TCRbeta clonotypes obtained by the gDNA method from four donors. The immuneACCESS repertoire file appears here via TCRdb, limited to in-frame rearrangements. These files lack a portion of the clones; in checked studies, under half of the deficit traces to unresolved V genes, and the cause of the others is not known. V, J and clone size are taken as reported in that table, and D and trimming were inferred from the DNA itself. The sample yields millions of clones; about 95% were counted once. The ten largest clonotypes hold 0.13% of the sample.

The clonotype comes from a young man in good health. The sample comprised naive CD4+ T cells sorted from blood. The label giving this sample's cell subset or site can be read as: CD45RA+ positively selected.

In nucleotides, the sequence is TGTGCCAGCAGCACGGGACAGGGGGCAAATTCACCCCTCCACTTT. The translation is CASSTGQGANSPLHF. Recombination linked TRBV5-4 to TRBJ1-6; TRBD1 aligns with 12 central bases. CDR1 and CDR2 are drawn from the germline V gene (reference sequence): SGHNT, YYREEE. From the cysteine through the phenylalanine, the CDR3 covers 15 amino acids. The retained sequence is limited to the CDR3, 45 bases, with the frame set at the first base. V ends up 4 bases short and J 7 bases short, with an unmatched junction base count of 3.